This section outlines one T cell receptor (beta chain) sequence together with its context. Which antigen it targets is not known. Qualities for individual bases were not recorded, and no much larger clone is one base off. These data are taken from a study of blood T cell repertoires in COVID-19 (dated by TCRdb to 2020 to 2021). About the study as a whole: Samples from collaborators originated in the United States, Italy and Spain and spanned both the acute and convalescent phases of COVID-19. The material from the prospective study consisted of cDNA or gDNA derived from T cells, B-cell-depleted T cells, or PBMCs. Deeply sampled blood TCRbeta repertoires from subjects exposed to, actively infected with, or recovered from COVID-19 were included in the dataset. A freely available public database, intended as a resource for researchers studying the immune response to SARS-CoV-2, is where the repertoires were released. Samples were obtained from the ongoing ImmuneRACE study (first 160 participants) and from 1,254 subjects provided by 6 global collaborators. A de-identified subject ID, COVID-19 status, age in years and sex were almost always included in the sample metadata. Where available, HLA class I and class II types were taken from metadata supplied by the sample provider and were not determined by assay-based typing.

TCRbeta CDR3 regions were amplified from genomic DNA using the immunoSEQ Assay, a bias-controlled multiplex PCR. The paper's data handling went like this. The number of nucleated cells in each sample was estimated from the amplification of reference gene primers within the assay. Sequence reads were collapsed and filtered to measure the absolute abundance of every unique TCRbeta CDR3 rearrangement. Productive Simpson clonality was computed per sample as the square root of Simpson's diversity index over productive rearrangements. Imported from immuneACCESS, the table was reduced by TCRdb to in-frame sequences with V and J called. These copies leave out some clones; in studies compared against another copy, an unresolved V gene accounts for under half, and the cause of the remainder is not known. V and J calls and clone size are given by that table; D and trimming were obtained from the DNA. This sample comprises some 210,000 clones, 82% of them detected only once. The ten most abundant clones make up about 12% of the sample.

Points the paper makes about the study in general: The quantity of clinical and demographic metadata differed by source and by participant and was supplied without curation.

The collaborating institutions used their own protocols to collect whole blood in K2EDTA tubes. For TCRbeta analysis, collaborator samples were shipped as frozen whole blood, as isolated PBMCs, or as DNA extracted from either sample type. Including the terminal cysteine and phenylalanine, the CDR3 comprises 13 residues. Left in the record is the CDR3 DNA by itself, 39 bases read in frame from the first base. V is cut by 3 bases and J by 5 bases, and the space between the germline ends is 7 bases. Source material: peripheral blood. The rearrangement joined TRBV12-3 or TRBV12-4 to TRBJ2-2; the D gene remains uncertain. This receptor was obtained from a woman in her forties with acute or convalescent COVID-19. CDR3 reads: CASSFRETGELFF. At the DNA level, the sequence is TGTGCCAGCAGTTTTCGAGAAACCGGGGAGCTGTTTTTT.